The 6 T cell receptor beta chains presented below share a single source sample, sequenced in a study of blood T cell repertoires in COVID-19. Repertoires were generated with immunoSEQ multiplex PCR, while TCRdb's copy carries only in-frame clones and drops some. The sample has hundreds of thousands of clones; 85% are singletons. Specimen: PBMCs or T cells enriched from blood (not recorded which). These receptors were taken from a woman younger than 45 who had been exposed to COVID-19.

The chain employs TRBV6-5 and TRBJ1-1, with TRBD1 matching over 7 bases. There are 14 residues in the CDR3. Per the germline V gene, CDR1 is MNHEY and CDR2 is SVGAGI. V lost 11 bases, J lost 1 base, and 10 bases stayed unmatched. The CDR3, as DNA: TGTGCCTCCCCCCTGACAGGGTCGAACACTGAAGCTTTCTTT. Encoded protein: CASPLTGSNTEAFF.

V and J are TRBV5-1 and TRBJ2-3, with D possibly matching TRBD1 (8 bases). Trimming took 4 bases from V and 0 from J, leaving 15 bases between them. Germline assignment: CDR1 SGHRS and CDR2 YFSETQ. This CDR3 has 16 amino acids. The CDR3 loop reads CASSSGTGGSTDTQYF. The CDR3, as DNA: TGCGCCAGCAGCAGCGGGACAGGAGGGAGCACAGATACGCAGTATTTT.

The rearrangement links TRBV12-5 to TRBJ2-1, with TRBD2 matching 8 bases. Germline CDR1 is LGHNT and CDR2 is FRNRAP. The V segment lost 3 bases and the J segment 6 bases; nucleotides outside the gene matches: 7. The CDR3 extends over 15 amino acids. The CDR3 coding sequence is TGTGCTAGTGGTTTAACGGGGGGGGCAGGCAATGAGCAGTTCTTC. It is translated as CASGLTGGAGNEQFF.

This sequence joins TRBV10-1 and TRBJ2-3; D is perhaps TRBD2 (7 bases). Between the trimmed V and J ends, which lost 8 bases and 5 bases, there was a span of 17 bases. CDR3 size: 14 residues. Germline CDR1 and CDR2: WNHNN and SYGVQD (reference sequence). CDR3 bases: TGCGCCAGCGGTCCCGGGGGGCTTAGAGATACGCAGTATTTT. It yields the protein CASGPGGLRDTQYF.

The rearrangement links TRBV27 to TRBJ1-1; 9 bases agree with TRBD1. Per germline, CDR1 MNHEY and CDR2 SMNVEV (reference sequence). This CDR3 region has 12 residues. Losses at the gene ends were 5 bases for V and 10 bases for J; bases not matched to a gene: 5. The CDR3 DNA follows: TGTGCCAGCAGTCCGACGACAGGGGGAGCTTTCTTT. It codes for CASSPTTGGAFF.

The V call is TRBV7-2, the J call TRBJ2-3; D ambiguous. Germline loops: CDR1 SGHTA, CDR2 FQGNSA. The CDR3 runs to 15 residues. Trimming took off 4 bases at V and 5 bases at J, with 16 bases between the two ends. The CDR3 sequence is CASSSAGLAIDTQYF. DNA of the CDR3: TGTGCCAGCAGCTCAGCCGGGTTAGCTATAGATACGCAGTATTTT.